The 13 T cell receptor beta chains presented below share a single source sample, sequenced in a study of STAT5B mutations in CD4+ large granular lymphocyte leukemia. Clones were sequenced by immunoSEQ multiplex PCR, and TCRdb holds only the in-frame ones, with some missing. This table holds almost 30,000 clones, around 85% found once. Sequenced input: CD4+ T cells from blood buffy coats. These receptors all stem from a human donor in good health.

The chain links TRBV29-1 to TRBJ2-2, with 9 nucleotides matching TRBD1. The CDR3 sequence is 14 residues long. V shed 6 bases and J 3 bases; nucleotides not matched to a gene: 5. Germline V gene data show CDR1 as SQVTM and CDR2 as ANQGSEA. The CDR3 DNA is TGCAGCGTCCCCGGACAGGGGTACACCGGGGAGCTGTTTTTT. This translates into CSVPGQGYTGELFF.

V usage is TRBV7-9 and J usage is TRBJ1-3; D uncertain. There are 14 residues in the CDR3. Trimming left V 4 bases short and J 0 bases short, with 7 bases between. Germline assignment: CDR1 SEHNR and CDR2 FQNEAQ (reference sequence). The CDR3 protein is CASSSLSSGNTIYF. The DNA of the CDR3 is TGTGCCAGCAGCTCATTAAGCTCTGGAAACACCATATATTTT.

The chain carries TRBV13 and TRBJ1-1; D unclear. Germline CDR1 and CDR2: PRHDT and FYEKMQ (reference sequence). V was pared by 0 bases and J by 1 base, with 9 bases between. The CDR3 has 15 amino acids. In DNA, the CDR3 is TGTGCCAGCAGCTTAGGCAACAGAGGGAACACTGAAGCTTTCTTT. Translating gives CASSLGNRGNTEAFF.

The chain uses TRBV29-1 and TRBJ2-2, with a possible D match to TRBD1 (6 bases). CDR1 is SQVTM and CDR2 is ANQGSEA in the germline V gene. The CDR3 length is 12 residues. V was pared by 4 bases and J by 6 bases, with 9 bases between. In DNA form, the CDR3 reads TGCAGCGTTGTTTGGACAGCCGGGGAGCTGTTTTTT. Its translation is CSVVWTAGELFF.

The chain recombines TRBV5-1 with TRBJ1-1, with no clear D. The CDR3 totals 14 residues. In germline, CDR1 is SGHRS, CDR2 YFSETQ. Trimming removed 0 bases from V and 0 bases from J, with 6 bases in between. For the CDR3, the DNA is TGCGCCAGCAGCTTGGGTCCGCTGAACACTGAAGCTTTCTTT. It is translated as CASSLGPLNTEAFF. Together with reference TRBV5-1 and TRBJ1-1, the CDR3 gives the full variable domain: KAGVTQTPRYLIKTRGQQVTLSCSPISGHRSVSWYQQTPGQGLQFLFEYFSETQRNKGNFPGRFSGRQFSNSRSEMNVSTLELGDSALYLCASSLGPLNTEAFFGQGTRLTVV.

In DNA, the CDR3 is TGTGCCAGCAGTGAGTGGGGACAGGGGTACAATGAGCAGTTCTTC. Protein product: CASSEWGQGYNEQFF. This chain joins TRBV2 and TRBJ2-1; 10 nucleotides match TRBD1. V dropped 3 bases and J dropped 4; count of bases not matched to a gene: 3. This CDR3 region has 15 residues. Germline V lookup: CDR1 SNHLY, CDR2 FYNNEI.

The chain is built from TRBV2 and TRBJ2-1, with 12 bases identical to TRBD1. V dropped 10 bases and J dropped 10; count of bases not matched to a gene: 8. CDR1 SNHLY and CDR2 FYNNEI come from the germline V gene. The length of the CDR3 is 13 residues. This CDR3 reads CATKGQGAGEQFF. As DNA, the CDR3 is TGTGCCACCAAGGGACAGGGGGCTGGCGAGCAGTTCTTC.

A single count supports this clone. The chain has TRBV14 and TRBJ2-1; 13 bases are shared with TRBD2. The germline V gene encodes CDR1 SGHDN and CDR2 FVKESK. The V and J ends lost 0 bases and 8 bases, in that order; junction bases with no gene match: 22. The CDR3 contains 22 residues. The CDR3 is CASSQDRQGRGRTSGGHHEQFF. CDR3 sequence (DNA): TGTGCCAGCAGCCAAGATCGGCAGGGGAGGGGGCGGACTAGCGGGGGTCACCATGAGCAGTTCTTC.

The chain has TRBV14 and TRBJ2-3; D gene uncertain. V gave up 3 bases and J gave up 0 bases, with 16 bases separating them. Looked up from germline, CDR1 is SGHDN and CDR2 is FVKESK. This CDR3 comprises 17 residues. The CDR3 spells CASSHKGLYSSTDTQYF. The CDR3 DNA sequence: TGTGCCAGCAGCCACAAGGGTTTGTACTCTAGCACAGATACGCAGTATTTT.

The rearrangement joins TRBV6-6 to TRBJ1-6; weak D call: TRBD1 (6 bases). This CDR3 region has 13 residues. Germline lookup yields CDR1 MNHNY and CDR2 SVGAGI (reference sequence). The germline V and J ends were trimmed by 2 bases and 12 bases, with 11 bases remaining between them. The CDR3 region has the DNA TGTGCCAGCAGTTACAATGAGGGGGGACCCCTCCACTTT. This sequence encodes CASSYNEGGPLHF.

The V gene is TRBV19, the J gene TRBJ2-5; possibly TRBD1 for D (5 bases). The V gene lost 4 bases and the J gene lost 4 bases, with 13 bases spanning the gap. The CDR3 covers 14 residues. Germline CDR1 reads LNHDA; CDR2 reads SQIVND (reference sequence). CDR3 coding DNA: TGTGCCAGTAGTAGACAGCAGGGTATAGAGACCCAGTACTTC. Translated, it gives CASSRQQGIETQYF.

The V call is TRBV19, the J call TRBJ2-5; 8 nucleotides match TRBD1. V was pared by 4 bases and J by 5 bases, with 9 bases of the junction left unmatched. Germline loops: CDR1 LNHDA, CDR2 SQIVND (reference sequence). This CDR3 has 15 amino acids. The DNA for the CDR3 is TGTGCCAGTAGTACCGAGACAGGGGTTCCGGAGACCCAGTACTTC. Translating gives CASSTETGVPETQYF.

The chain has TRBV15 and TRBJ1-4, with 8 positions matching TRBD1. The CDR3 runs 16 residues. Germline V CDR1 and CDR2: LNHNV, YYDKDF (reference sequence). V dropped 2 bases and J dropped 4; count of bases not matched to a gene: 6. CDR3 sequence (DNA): TGTGCCACCAGCAGACTCCCGACAGGGGTTAATGAAAAACTGTTTTTT. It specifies CATSRLPTGVNEKLFF.